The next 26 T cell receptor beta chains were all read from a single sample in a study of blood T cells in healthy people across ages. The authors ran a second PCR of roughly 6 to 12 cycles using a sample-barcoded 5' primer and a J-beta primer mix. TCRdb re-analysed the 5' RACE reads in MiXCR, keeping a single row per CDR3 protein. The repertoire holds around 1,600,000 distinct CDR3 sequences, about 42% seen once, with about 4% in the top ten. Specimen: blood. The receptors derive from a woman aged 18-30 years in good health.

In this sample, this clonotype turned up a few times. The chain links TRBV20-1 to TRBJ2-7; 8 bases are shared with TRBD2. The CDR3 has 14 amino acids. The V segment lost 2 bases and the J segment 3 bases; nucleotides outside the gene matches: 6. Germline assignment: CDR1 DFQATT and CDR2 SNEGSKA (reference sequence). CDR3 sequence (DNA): TGCAGTGCTAGACCCCGGGAGGGATTCTACGAGCAGTACTTC. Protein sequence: CSARPREGFYEQYF.

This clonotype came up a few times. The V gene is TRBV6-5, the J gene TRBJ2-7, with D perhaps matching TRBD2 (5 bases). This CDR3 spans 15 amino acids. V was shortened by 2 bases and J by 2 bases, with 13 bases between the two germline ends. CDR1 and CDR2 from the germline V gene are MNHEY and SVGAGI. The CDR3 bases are TGTGCCAGCAGTTACGGAGGAGTTGAAGCCTACGAGCAGTACTTC. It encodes CASSYGGVEAYEQYF.

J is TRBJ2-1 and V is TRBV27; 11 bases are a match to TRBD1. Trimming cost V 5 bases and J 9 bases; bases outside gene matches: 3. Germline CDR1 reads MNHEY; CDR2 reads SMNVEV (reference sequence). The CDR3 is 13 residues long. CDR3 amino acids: CASSGDRGVEQFF. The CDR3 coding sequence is TGTGCCAGCAGTGGGGACAGGGGGGTTGAGCAGTTCTTC.

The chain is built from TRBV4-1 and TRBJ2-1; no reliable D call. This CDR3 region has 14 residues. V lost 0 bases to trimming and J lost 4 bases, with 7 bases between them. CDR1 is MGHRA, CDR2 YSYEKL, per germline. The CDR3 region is CASSQDPRYNEQFF. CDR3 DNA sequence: TGCGCCAGCAGCCAAGACCCTAGATACAATGAGCAGTTCTTC.

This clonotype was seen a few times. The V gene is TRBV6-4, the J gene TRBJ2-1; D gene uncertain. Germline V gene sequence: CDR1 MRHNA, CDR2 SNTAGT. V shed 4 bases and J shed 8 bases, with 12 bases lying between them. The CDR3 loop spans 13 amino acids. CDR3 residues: CASSVLPTYEQFF. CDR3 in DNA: TGTGCCAGCAGTGTCCTCCCTACCTATGAGCAGTTCTTC.

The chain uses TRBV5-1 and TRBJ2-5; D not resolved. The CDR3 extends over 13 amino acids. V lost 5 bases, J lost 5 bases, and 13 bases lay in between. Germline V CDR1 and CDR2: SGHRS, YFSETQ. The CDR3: CASRPLVGETQYF. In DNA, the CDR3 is TGCGCCAGCAGGCCTCTAGTAGGGGAGACCCAGTACTTC.

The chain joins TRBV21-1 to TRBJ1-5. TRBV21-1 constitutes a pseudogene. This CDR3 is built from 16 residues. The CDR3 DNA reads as TGTGCCAGCAGCAAAGGGGTAGGGCAGGTAAATCAGCCCCAGCATTTT. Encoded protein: CASSKGVGQVNQPQHF.

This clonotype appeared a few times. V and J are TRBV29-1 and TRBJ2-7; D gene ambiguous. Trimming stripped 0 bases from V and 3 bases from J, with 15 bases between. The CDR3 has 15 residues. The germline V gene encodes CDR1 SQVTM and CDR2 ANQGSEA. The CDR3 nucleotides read TGCAGCGTTGAAGATAATGCAGGTCTCAACTACGAGCAGTACTTC. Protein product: CSVEDNAGLNYEQYF.

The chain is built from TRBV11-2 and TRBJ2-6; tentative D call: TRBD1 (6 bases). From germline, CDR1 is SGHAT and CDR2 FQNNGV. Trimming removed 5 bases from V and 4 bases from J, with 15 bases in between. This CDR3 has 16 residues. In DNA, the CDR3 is TGTGCCAGCAGCACTCTACAGGGCCTGGGGGCCAACGTCCTGACTTTC. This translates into CASSTLQGLGANVLTF.

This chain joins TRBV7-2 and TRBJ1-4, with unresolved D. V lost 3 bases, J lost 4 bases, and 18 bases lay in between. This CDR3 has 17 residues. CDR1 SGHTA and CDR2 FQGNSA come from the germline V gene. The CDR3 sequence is CASSLGRIPSGNEKLFF. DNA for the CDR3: TGTGCCAGCAGCTTGGGCAGAATCCCTTCTGGTAATGAAAAACTGTTTTTT.

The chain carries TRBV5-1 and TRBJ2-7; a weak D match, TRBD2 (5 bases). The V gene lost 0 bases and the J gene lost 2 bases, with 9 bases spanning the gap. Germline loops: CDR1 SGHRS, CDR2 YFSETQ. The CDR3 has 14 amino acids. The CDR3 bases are TGCGCCAGCAGCTTGGAAGGGAGCGCCTACGAGCAGTACTTC. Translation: CASSLEGSAYEQYF.

The CDR3 loop reads CSAPWFGGETRETQYF. In DNA form, the CDR3 reads TGCAGTGCCCCATGGTTTGGCGGAGAGACGCGAGAGACCCAGTACTTC. This chain links TRBV20-1 with TRBJ2-7; D gene ambiguous. The J call may be incorrect, as the DNA end agrees better with TRBJ2-5. Germline V gene sequence: CDR1 DFQATT, CDR2 SNEGSKA (reference sequence). The CDR3 has 16 amino acids.

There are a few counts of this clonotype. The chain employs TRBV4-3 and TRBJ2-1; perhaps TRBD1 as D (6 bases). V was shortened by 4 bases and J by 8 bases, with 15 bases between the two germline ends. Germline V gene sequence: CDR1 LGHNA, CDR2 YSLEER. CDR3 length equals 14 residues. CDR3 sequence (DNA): TGCGCCAGCAGCCTTGAACAGGGTCACGATGAGCAGTTCTTC. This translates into CASSLEQGHDEQFF.

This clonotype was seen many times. Here the CDR3 reads CASSVQSGGYEQYF. Written as DNA, the CDR3 is TGCGCCAGCAGCGTCCAGTCAGGGGGTTACGAGCAGTACTTC. The chain is built from TRBV5-1 and TRBJ2-7; 7 bases line up with TRBD1. This CDR3 comprises 14 residues. Germline assignment: CDR1 SGHRS and CDR2 YFSETQ. The V gene end was trimmed by 4 bases and the J gene end by 4 bases; junction bases not matched to a gene: 8. Filled out from reference TRBV5-1 and TRBJ2-7, the complete variable domain reads KAGVTQTPRYLIKTRGQQVTLSCSPISGHRSVSWYQQTPGQGLQFLFEYFSETQRNKGNFPGRFSGRQFSNSRSEMNVSTLELGDSALYLCASSVQSGGYEQYFGPGTRLTVT.

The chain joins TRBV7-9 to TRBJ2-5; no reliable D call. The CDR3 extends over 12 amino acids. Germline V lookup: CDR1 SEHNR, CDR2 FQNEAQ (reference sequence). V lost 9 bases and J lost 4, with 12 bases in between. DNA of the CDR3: TGTGCCAGTAGCCGGCGGATAGAGACCCAGTACTTC. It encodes CASSRRIETQYF.

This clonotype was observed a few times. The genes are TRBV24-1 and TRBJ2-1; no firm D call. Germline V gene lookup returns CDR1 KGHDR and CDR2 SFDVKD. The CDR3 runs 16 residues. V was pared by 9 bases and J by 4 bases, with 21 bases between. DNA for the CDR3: TGTGCCACCTCCCGCGGTCGGACGGCCGGTTACAATGAGCAGTTCTTC. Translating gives CATSRGRTAGYNEQFF.

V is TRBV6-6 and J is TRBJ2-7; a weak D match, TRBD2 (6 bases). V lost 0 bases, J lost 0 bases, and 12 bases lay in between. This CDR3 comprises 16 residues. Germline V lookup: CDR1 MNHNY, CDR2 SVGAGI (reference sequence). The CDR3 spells CASSYSLGLSSYEQYF. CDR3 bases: TGTGCCAGCAGTTACTCGCTGGGACTCAGCTCCTACGAGCAGTACTTC.

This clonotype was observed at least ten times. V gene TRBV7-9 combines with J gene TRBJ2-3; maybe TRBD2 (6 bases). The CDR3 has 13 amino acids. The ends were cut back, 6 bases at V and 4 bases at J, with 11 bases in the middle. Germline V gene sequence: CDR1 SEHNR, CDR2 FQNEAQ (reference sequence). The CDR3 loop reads CASSLLAPDTQYF. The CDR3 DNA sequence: TGTGCCAGCAGTCTACTAGCACCAGATACGCAGTATTTT.

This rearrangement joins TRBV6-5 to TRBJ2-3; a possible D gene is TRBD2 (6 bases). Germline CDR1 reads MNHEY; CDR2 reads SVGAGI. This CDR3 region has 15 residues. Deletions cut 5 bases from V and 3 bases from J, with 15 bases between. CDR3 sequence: CASSPREKVTDTQYF. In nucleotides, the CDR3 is TGTGCCAGCAGTCCTCGGGAGAAGGTTACAGATACGCAGTATTTT.

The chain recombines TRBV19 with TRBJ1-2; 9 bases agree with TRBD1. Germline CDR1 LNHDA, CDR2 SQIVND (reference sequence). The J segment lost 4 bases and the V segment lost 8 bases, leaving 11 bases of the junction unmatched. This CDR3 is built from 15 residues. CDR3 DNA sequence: TGTGCCAGTCGGACAGGGGCGGCGATGGGCTATGGCTACACCTTC. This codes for CASRTGAAMGYGYTF.

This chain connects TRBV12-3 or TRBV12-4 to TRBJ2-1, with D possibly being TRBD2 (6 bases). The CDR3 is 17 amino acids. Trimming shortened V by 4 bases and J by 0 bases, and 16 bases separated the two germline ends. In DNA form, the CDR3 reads TGTGCCAGCAGTTATAGTCCCGGGACTTACTCCTACAATGAGCAGTTCTTC. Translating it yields CASSYSPGTYSYNEQFF.

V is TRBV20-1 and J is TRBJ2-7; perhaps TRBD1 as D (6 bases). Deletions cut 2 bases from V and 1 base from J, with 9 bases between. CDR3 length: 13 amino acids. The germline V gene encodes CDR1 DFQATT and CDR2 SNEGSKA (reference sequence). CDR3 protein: CSARPGVSYEQYF. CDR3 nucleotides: TGCAGTGCTAGACCAGGGGTGTCCTACGAGCAGTACTTC.

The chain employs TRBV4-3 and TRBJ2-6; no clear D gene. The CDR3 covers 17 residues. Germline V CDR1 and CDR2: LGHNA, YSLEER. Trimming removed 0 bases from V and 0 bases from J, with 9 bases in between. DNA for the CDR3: TGCGCCAGCAGCCAAGAGCTCACCTTCTCTGGGGCCAACGTCCTGACTTTC. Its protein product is CASSQELTFSGANVLTF.

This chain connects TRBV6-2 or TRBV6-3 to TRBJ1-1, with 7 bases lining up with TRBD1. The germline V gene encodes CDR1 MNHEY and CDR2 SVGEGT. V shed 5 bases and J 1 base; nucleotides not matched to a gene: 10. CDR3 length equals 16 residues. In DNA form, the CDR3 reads TGTGCCAGCAGTAACCGGGGACAGCGGGGGAACACTGAAGCTTTCTTT. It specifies CASSNRGQRGNTEAFF.

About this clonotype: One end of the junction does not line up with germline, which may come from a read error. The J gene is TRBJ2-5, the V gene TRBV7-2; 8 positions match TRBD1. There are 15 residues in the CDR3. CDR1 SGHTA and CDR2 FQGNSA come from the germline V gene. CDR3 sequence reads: CAGSLAGTGEETQYF. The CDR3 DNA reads TGTGCCGGCAGCTTAGCAGGGACAGGTGAAGAGACCCAGTACTTC. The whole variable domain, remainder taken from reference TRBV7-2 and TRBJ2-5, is GAGVSQSPSNKVTEKGKDVELRCDPISGHTALYWYRQSLGQGLEFLIYFQGNSAPDKSGLPSDRFSAERTGGSVSTLTIQRTQQEDSAVYLCAGSLAGTGEETQYFGPGTRLLVL.

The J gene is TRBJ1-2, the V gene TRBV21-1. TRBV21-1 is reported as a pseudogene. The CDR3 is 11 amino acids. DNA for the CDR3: TGTGCCAGCTCGGCATCAAATGGCTACACCTTC. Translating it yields CASSASNGYTF.